What follows is one T cell receptor (beta chain) and its context. Its antigen is currently not known. A much larger clone lies a single base off, so this may be a read error. This sample was taken from a study of molecular identifiers for immune sequencing clone quantification (dated by TCRdb to 2016 to 2019). About the study as a whole: For a replicate experiment, RNA from around 20,000 or 100,000 naive CD8 T cells was divided into five aliquots, of which four were sequenced. This methods study benchmarked molecular-identifier clustering-based TCR repertoire sequencing (MIDCIRS) and TCR RNA copy counting, using CD8 T cells to do so.

From its cysteine to its phenylalanine, the CDR3 spans 15 amino acids. Solely the CDR3 DNA is kept, with 45 bases framed from the first base. From the germline V gene (reference sequence), CDR1 is LNHDA and CDR2 is SQIVND. Libraries of naive CD8 T cells were generated from roughly 21,000 to 960,000 sorted cells, with 10%, 30% or 50% of the purified RNA used. On a BD FACSAria II, naive CD8 T cells were FACS-sorted as CD8+CD4-CCR7+CD45RA+ and collected into RLT Plus buffer. To test detection sensitivity, Jurkat RNA equal to approximately ten TCR copies was added to samples of about 17,000-1,100,000 naive CD8 T cells. Enrichment of CD8 T cells was done with RosetteSep CD8+ T Cell Enrichment Cocktail plus Ficoll-Paque, and ACK red cell lysis came afterward. Study-wide findings and limitations: Highly expanded clone sizes could be underestimated if identical TCR molecules share a barcode. The naive libraries included spiked-in Jurkat TCR RNA (fewer than eleven copies' worth), and this Jurkat TCR RNA is not part of the donor repertoire. About 2.9 recovered TCR RNA copies per cell were obtained by modeling, versus 9 to 10 by digital PCR, implying a capture efficiency of about 30%. Clones above 20 RNA copies held over 99% of molecules in CMV-specific effector cells but under 1% in naive cells. When barcode sub-clustering was omitted, TCR diversity was inflated by chimeric consensus sequences, with chimeras reaching as high as 47%. A single cell's worth of spiked-in Jurkat TCR RNA was reported detectable even among 900,000 to 1,000,000 naive CD8 T cells.

The library was produced with PCR. Sequencing was carried out with an Illumina HiSeq 4000. Preparation of bulk TCR libraries followed a previously described approach, with the TCR primers listed in Table S5. Total RNA was purified with the Qiagen AllPrep DNA/RNA kit. Reads from multiple sequencing runs of the same library were pooled before analysis. From the authors' description of their analysis: Reads were retained only if the reads had an exact TCR constant sequence, and the retained reads were trimmed to 150 nt and grouped according to their 12-nt molecular barcodes. Within each barcode group, reads were sub-clustered at a 15% Levenshtein threshold, and quality-weighted consensus sequences were built per RNA molecule. Non-functional sequences were discarded, and so were lower-count sequences lying one edit away from another sequence. Based on fitting two negative binomial distributions, any barcode sub-cluster with under 20% of the maximum read count was discarded. TCRdb itself trimmed the public reads at Q25 with fastp, ran MiXCR and retained productive beta chains. Rows with one shared CDR3 protein collapse into an entry with the most common genes and DNA. TCRdb, rather than the study authors, made the V and J calls. The sample data list about 640,000 distinct CDR3 sequences, and about 20% of these were observed just once. The top ten constitute around 0.9% of the sample.

The clonotype originates from a human donor in good health. Some libraries in this study had Jurkat cell RNA spiked in. The chain employs TRBV19 and TRBJ2-7; tentative D gene TRBD1, with 6 bases matching. The specimen sequenced was naive CD8+ T cells from blood, with Jurkat cell RNA spiked in. Sample cell subset or site, as interpreted from the label and publication: FACS-sorted CD8+CD4-CCR7+CD45RA+ naive T cells. The DNA is TGTGCCAGTACCCCCGGGACACGGGGAACCTACGGGCAGTACTTC. It encodes CASTPGTRGTYGQYF.